These T cell receptor beta chains were read from a single sample in a study of blood T cell repertoires in COVID-19. TCRdb's table, derived via immunoSEQ multiplex PCR, lists solely in-frame clones and lacks some. The table records roughly 140,000 clones, around 83% of them present only once. Sequencing used PBMCs or T cells enriched from blood (not recorded which). The receptor set was obtained from a woman aged 45 to 65 who had been exposed to COVID-19. Each CDR3 is given with its conserved first and last residue. A D gene is named only where the DNA matches it firmly. Size is stated for part of the rows, as once, few or many counts, or as a class when the clone is expanded.

TRBV10-2	-	TRBJ2-7	TRBD2	CASSERGPGLAGATYEQYF	TGCGCCAGCAGTGAGAGGGGGCCGGGACTAGCGGGAGCTACCTACGAGCAGTACTTC
TRBV7-2	once	TRBJ2-3	-	CASSPQPAPDTQYF	TGTGCCAGCAGCCCACAACCCGCCCCAGATACGCAGTATTTT
TRBV5-6	-	TRBJ2-7	-	CASSPLVSYEQYF	TGTGCCAGCAGCCCTTTAGTATCCTACGAGCAGTACTTC
TRBV9	-	TRBJ1-3	-	CASSVDPSVRNTIYF	TGTGCCAGCAGCGTAGACCCTTCCGTACGGAACACCATATATTTT
TRBV5-1	-	TRBJ2-3	-	CASSSLSTDTQYF	TGCGCCAGCAGCTCCCTTAGCACAGATACGCAGTATTTT
TRBV18	-	TRBJ2-1	TRBD2	CASSAYGTSGHNEQFF	TGTGCCAGCTCAGCATACGGGACTAGCGGCCACAATGAGCAGTTCTTC
TRBV4-3	-	TRBJ2-5	-	CASSRSGQETQYF	TGCGCCAGCAGCCGCAGCGGACAAGAGACCCAGTACTTC
TRBV3-1/TRBV3-2	-	TRBJ2-1	TRBD1	CATGGQGAYNEQFF	TGTGCCACGGGGGGACAGGGGGCCTACAATGAGCAGTTCTTC
TRBV6-2/TRBV6-3	-	TRBJ2-5	TRBD2	CASSQTSGGAETQYF	TGTGCCAGCAGCCAGACTAGCGGGGGGGCGGAGACCCAGTACTTC
TRBV18	-	TRBJ2-1	TRBD2	CASSPDGGLYEQFF	TGTGCCAGCTCCCCGGACGGGGGGTTATATGAGCAGTTCTTC
TRBV28	-	TRBJ2-4	TRBD1	CASSLLSGQGGNIQYF	TGTGCCAGCAGTTTACTCTCGGGACAGGGAGGAAACATTCAGTACTTC
TRBV10-1	-	TRBJ1-2	-	CASPKTLQYYGYTF	TGCGCCAGCCCCAAGACGCTACAGTACTATGGCTACACCTTC
TRBV19	many	TRBJ2-6	-	CASSRQPSGANVLTF	TGTGCCAGTAGTAGACAGCCGTCTGGGGCCAACGTCCTGACTTTC
TRBV9	-	TRBJ2-2	-	CASSGGQLTGELFF	TGTGCCAGCAGCGGGGGCCAGCTCACCGGGGAGCTGTTTTTT
TRBV5-1	-	TRBJ2-1	-	CASSLAGEQFF	TGCGCCAGCAGCTTGGCCGGGGAGCAGTTCTTC
TRBV18	once	TRBJ1-6	-	CASSPASGLHF	TGTGCCAGCTCACCAGCTTCGGGACTCCACTTT
TRBV19	-	TRBJ1-5	TRBD1	CASRQGWTGRSPPQHF	TGTGCCAGTAGGCAGGGTTGGACAGGCCGTTCTCCGCCCCAGCATTTT
TRBV6-5	-	TRBJ1-1	TRBD1	CASSYAGTGNTEAFF	TGTGCCAGCAGTTACGCCGGGACAGGGAACACTGAAGCTTTCTTT
TRBV28	-	TRBJ2-1	-	CASSSRLRGSYNEQFF	TGTGCCAGCAGTTCTCGACTTCGAGGCTCCTACAATGAGCAGTTCTTC
TRBV6-5	once	TRBJ2-7	TRBD2	CASTAGDSYEQYF	TGTGCCAGCACCGCGGGAGATTCCTACGAGCAGTACTTC
TRBV19	-	TRBJ2-7	TRBD1	CASSTGTVDEQYF	TGTGCCAGTAGTACCGGGACAGTCGACGAGCAGTACTTC
TRBV14	-	TRBJ1-1	TRBD1	CASSRQGGIGNTEAFF	TGTGCCAGCAGCCGACAGGGGGGGATAGGGAACACTGAAGCTTTCTTT
TRBV7-9	-	TRBJ2-5	-	CASSFMLTTQETQYF	TGTGCCAGCAGCTTCATGTTGACTACCCAAGAGACCCAGTACTTC
TRBV6-6	-	TRBJ1-1	-	CASSLGASEAFF	TGTGCCAGCTCGTTGGGGGCCTCTGAAGCTTTCTTT
TRBV28	few	TRBJ2-7	-	CASSLATSIPYEQYF	TGTGCCAGCAGTTTAGCTACTAGCATCCCCTACGAGCAGTACTTC
TRBV7-2	-	TRBJ1-3	TRBD1	CASTLGQGGSGNTIYF	TGTGCCAGCACCCTCGGACAGGGTGGTTCTGGAAACACCATATATTTT
TRBV10-3	-	TRBJ2-3	TRBD2	CAISESGLAGGPPDTQYF	TGTGCCATCAGTGAGTCGGGCCTAGCGGGAGGGCCGCCAGATACGCAGTATTTT
TRBV12-5	once	TRBJ1-4	-	CASGLGDIRTNEKLFF	TGTGCTAGTGGTTTGGGAGACATTCGAACTAATGAAAAACTGTTTTTT
TRBV4-3	-	TRBJ1-1	TRBD1	CASSLGQGASEAFF	TGCGCCAGCTCGTTGGGACAGGGGGCATCTGAAGCTTTCTTT
TRBV5-8	-	TRBJ2-3	TRBD1	CASSRGQGRADTQYF	TGTGCCAGCAGCCGAGGACAGGGGAGGGCAGATACGCAGTATTTT
TRBV7-7	-	TRBJ2-7	TRBD1	CASSLGEGQGYEQYF	TGTGCCAGCAGCTTAGGGGAGGGACAGGGGTACGAGCAGTACTTC
TRBV5-4	-	TRBJ2-3	-	CASSLGRYSTDTQYF	TGTGCCAGCAGCTTGGGCCGGTATAGCACAGATACGCAGTATTTT
TRBV7-2	few	TRBJ2-2	-	CASSLVGQGRAGELFF	TGTGCCAGCAGCTTAGTGGGGCAGGGCCGCGCCGGGGAGCTGTTTTTT
TRBV27	-	TRBJ1-4	TRBD1	CASSSRTGGKEKLFF	TGTGCCAGCAGTTCTCGGACAGGGGGGAAGGAAAAACTGTTTTTT
TRBV7-2	-	TRBJ2-1	-	CASGNRDFPANEQFF	TGTGCCAGCGGTAACCGGGACTTCCCAGCCAATGAGCAGTTCTTC
TRBV29-1	-	TRBJ2-1	TRBD2	CSALFALAGRRGNEQFF	TGCAGCGCCCTTTTTGCCTTAGCGGGGCGGAGGGGGAATGAGCAGTTCTTC
TRBV21-1	-	TRBJ2-7	-	CASSNPRGKLSYEQYF	TGTGCCAGCAGCAACCCCAGGGGGAAACTCTCCTACGAGCAGTACTTC